A single T cell receptor (beta chain) is shown here with its context. Which antigen it targets is not known. No quality values exist for individual bases; no much larger clone is one base distant. V is cut back by 2 bases and J by 6 bases, with 7 bases in the junction unmatched. Its CDR3 holds 15 amino acids, cysteine through phenylalanine. The only DNA kept is the CDR3, 45 bases in frame from the first base. Reading the germline V gene (reference sequence) gives CDR1 LNHDA and CDR2 SQIVND. These data are taken from a study of blood T cell repertoires in COVID-19 (dated by TCRdb to 2020 to 2021). With respect to the entire study: Samples covering the acute and convalescent phases of COVID-19 were provided by collaborators in the United States, Italy and Spain. The prospective study material was composed of cDNA or gDNA derived from T cells, B-cell-depleted T cells, or PBMCs. The dataset comprised deeply sampled blood TCRbeta repertoires from subjects exposed to, actively infected with, or recovered from COVID-19. A freely available public database, intended as a resource for researchers studying the immune response to SARS-CoV-2, is where the repertoires were released. The samples were drawn from two sources: the first 160 participants of the ongoing ImmuneRACE study, and 1,254 subjects contributed by 6 global collaborators. HLA class I and class II types, where available, came from metadata supplied by the sample provider rather than from assay-based typing. Sample metadata almost always included a de-identified subject ID, COVID-19 status, age in years and sex. What the research found in general, with its limitations: How much clinical and demographic metadata was included differed by source and by participant, and the metadata was provided uncurated.

TCRbeta CDR3 regions were amplified from genomic DNA using the immunoSEQ Assay, a bias-controlled multiplex PCR. Per the authors' processing: Nucleated cell counts per sample were estimated from amplification of reference gene primers within the assay. Sequence reads were collapsed and filtered to measure the absolute abundance of every unique TCRbeta CDR3 rearrangement. For each sample, productive Simpson clonality was calculated by taking the square root of Simpson's diversity index across productive rearrangements. The table was pulled from immuneACCESS by TCRdb, which kept in-frame rearrangements only. Such tables lose some clones; where checked, under half of the loss comes from unresolved V genes, and the rest has no known cause. Clonal size and the V and J genes are those of that table, whereas D and trimming came from the DNA. The sample contains 250,000 to 350,000 clones, around 87% of them found a single time. Approximately 2% of the sample belongs to the ten largest clones.

Samples from volunteer blood donors who had recovered from COVID-19 were contributed by a second Seattle source. Each collaborating institution followed its own protocols to collect whole blood in K2EDTA tubes. Collaborator samples were shipped for TCRbeta analysis as frozen whole blood, isolated PBMCs, or DNA extracted from either sample type. The V and J segments used are TRBV19 and TRBJ1-2; 9 middle bases align to TRBD1. This TCR came from a woman in her thirties who had recovered from COVID-19. Sequencing was carried out using peripheral blood. The DNA is TGTGCCAGTAGTATACAAACCGGGACAGGGAATGGCTACACCTTC. This sequence encodes CASSIQTGTGNGYTF.